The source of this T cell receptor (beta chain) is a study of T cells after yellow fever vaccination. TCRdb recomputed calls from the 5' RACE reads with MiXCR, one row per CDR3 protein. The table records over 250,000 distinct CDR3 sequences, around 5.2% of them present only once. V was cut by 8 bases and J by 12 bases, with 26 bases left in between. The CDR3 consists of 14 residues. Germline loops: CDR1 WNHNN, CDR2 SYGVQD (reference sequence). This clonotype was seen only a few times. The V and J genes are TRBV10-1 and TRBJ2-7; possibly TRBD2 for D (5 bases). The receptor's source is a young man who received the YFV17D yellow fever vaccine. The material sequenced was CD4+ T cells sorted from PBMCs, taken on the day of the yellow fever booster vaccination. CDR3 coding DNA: TGCGCCAGCGCTCCCGACCAAATTTGGGGAGAGAGGTACTTC. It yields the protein CASAPDQIWGERYF.